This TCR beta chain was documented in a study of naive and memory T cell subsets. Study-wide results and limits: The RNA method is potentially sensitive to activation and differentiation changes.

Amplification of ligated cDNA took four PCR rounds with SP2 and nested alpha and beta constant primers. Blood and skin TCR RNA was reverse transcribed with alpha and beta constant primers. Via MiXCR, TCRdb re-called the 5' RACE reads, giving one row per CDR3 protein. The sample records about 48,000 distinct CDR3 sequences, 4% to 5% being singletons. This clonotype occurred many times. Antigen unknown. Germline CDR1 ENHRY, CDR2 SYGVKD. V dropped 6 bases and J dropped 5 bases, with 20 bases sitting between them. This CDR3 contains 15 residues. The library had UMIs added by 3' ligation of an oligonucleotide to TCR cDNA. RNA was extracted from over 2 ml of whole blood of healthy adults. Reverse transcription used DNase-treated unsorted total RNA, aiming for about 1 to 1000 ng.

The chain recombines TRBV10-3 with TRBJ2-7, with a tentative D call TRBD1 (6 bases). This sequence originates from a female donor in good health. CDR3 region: CAISDGQPGFDEQYF. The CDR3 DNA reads TGTGCCATCAGCGACGGACAGCCGGGCTTTGACGAGCAGTACTTC.